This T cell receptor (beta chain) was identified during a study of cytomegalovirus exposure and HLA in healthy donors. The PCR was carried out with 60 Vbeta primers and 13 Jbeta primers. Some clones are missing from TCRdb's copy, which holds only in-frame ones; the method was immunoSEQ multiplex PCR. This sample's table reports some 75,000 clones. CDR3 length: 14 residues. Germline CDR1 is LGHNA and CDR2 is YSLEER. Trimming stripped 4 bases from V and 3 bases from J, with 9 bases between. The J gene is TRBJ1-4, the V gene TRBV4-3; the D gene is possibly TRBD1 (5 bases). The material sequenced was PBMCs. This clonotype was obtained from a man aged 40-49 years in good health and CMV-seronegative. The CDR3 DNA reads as TGCGCCAGCAGCCGCGGAGGGGCTAATGAAAAACTGTTTTTT. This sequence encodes CASSRGGANEKLFF.